This entry features one TCR delta chain sequence. Its antigen is not identified. Trimming took 2 bases from V and 0 from J; bases not matched to a gene: 12. CDR1 is TSWWSYY and CDR2 is QGS in the germline V gene. CDR3 size: 18 residues. This specimen belongs to a study of Vδ1+ human thymocytes. Findings and caveats of the study: Thymic TRG and TRD repertoires appeared highly polyclonal. Thymic delta-chain repertoires held about 20% Vdelta2 sequences and few Vdelta3, despite high sort purity. Bulk repertoire data may be misinterpreted because of unexpected Vdelta2 sequences.

Extracted RNA was reverse transcribed into cDNA. Multiplex PCR used pooled V-gene forward primers and a constant-region reverse primer to amplify CDR3s. TCRdb re-processed the multiplex PCR reads using CATT. Of about 27,000 delta-chain clones detected, about 29% appear once; the ten largest clones hold 1.5% to 2%. After alphabeta T cell depletion, CD3+ Vdelta1+ Vdelta2- thymocytes were sorted. Purity of the sorted Vdelta1+ thymocytes ranged from 98% to 99.6%. The clonotype was recovered from a boy younger than two who had congenital heart surgery. The V gene is TRDV1, the J gene TRDJ1, with 7 bases lining up with TRDD3. Sequencing was carried out using Vdelta1+ gamma-delta thymocytes from the thymus. Subset here: FACS-sorted CD3+ TCRalphabeta- TCRVdelta1+ TCRVdelta2- thymocytes. CDR3 sequence reads: CALGELKVPGDYTDKLIF. CDR3 coding DNA: TGTGCTCTTGGGGAATTGAAGGTACCGGGGGATTACACCGATAAACTCATCTTT.